These T cell receptor beta chains were read from a single sample in a study of T cells in pancreatic ductal adenocarcinoma. Clones were sequenced by immunoSEQ multiplex PCR, and TCRdb holds only the in-frame ones, with some missing. The sample gives 31,000 or so clones, more than 80% of which show up once; roughly 2% is in the top ten. Sequencing input: PBMCs. Receptors originate from a human donor with pancreatic ductal adenocarcinoma. CDR3s include the opening cysteine and the closing phenylalanine or tryptophan. The D gene is left open where the match is weak. Where a row states a size, it is once, few, many or the class of an expanded clone; other rows omit it.

clone size	D gene	V gene	J gene	CDR3 protein	CDR3 DNA
-	-	TRBV5-1	TRBJ2-7	CASSSGVEQYF	TGCGCCAGCTCCTCAGGGGTCGAGCAGTACTTC
-	TRBD1	TRBV11-3	TRBJ2-7	CASSLWDRGNPHEQYF	TGTGCCAGCAGCTTATGGGACAGGGGGAATCCCCACGAGCAGTACTTC
-	-	TRBV7-9	TRBJ1-1	CASSSTGRGTEAFF	TGTGCCAGCAGTTCCACAGGGAGAGGGACCGAAGCTTTCTTT
-	TRBD1	TRBV16	TRBJ2-2	CASSLRTGGGRNGELFF	TGTGCCAGCAGCCTCCGGACAGGCGGAGGTAGGAACGGGGAGCTGTTTTTT
-	TRBD2	TRBV27	TRBJ2-1	CASRIAGARNEQFF	TGTGCCAGCAGAATAGCGGGAGCCCGAAATGAGCAGTTCTTC
-	-	TRBV18	TRBJ1-1	CASSHQLAAGRGDTEAFF	TGTGCCAGCTCCCACCAATTAGCTGCAGGGAGGGGGGACACTGAAGCTTTCTTT
-	-	TRBV5-1	TRBJ1-1	CASSLDLDRSYTEAFF	TGCGCCAGCAGCTTGGATCTAGACAGGTCCTACACTGAAGCTTTCTTT
-	-	TRBV4-1	TRBJ1-3	CASSQGRVAGKARNTIYF	TGCGCCAGCAGCCAAGGAAGGGTGGCAGGGAAGGCTAGAAACACCATATATTTT
once	-	TRBV21-1	TRBJ1-2	CASSKVVYYGYTF	TGTGCCAGCAGCAAAGTGGTTTACTATGGCTACACCTTC
-	-	TRBV11-3	TRBJ1-1	CASSSDGGIPNTEAFF	TGTGCCAGCAGTTCTGACGGGGGCATCCCGAACACTGAAGCTTTCTTT
-	-	TRBV7-3	TRBJ2-1	CASSPSGVGSYNEQFF	TGTGCCAGCAGCCCCTCGGGAGTAGGCTCCTACAATGAGCAGTTCTTC
-	TRBD1	TRBV5-1	TRBJ2-6	CASSLRGPGANVLTF	TGCGCCAGCAGCTTGAGGGGGCCTGGGGCCAACGTCCTGACTTTC
-	-	TRBV27	TRBJ1-1	CASSLWLNTEAFF	TGTGCCAGCAGTTTATGGCTTAACACTGAAGCTTTCTTT
-	-	TRBV27	TRBJ2-4	CASSLDPGLAKNIQYF	TGTGCCAGCAGTTTGGACCCTGGTCTAGCCAAAAACATTCAGTACTTC
-	-	TRBV7-2	TRBJ1-2	CASSLALRERNYGYTF	TGTGCCAGCAGCTTAGCGCTAAGGGAAAGGAACTATGGCTACACCTTC
-	-	TRBV10-1	TRBJ2-1	CASSHRVWCYNEQFF	TGCGCCAGCAGTCACAGGGTCTGGTGCTACAATGAGCAGTTCTTC
-	-	TRBV6-5	TRBJ2-6	CASSYPGTTGANVLTF	TGTGCCAGCAGTTACCCAGGGACAACTGGGGCCAACGTCCTGACTTTC
-	-	TRBV4-3	TRBJ1-2	CASSQNRDYGYTF	TGCGCCAGCAGCCAAAACAGGGACTATGGCTACACCTTC
-	-	TRBV12-5	TRBJ2-1	CASGSPQGISFYNEQFF	TGTGCTAGTGGTTCCCCACAGGGAATTTCCTTCTACAATGAGCAGTTCTTC
-	-	TRBV21-1	TRBJ1-2	CASSSRQTYGYTF	TGTGCCAGCAGCTCCCGACAAACCTATGGCTACACCTTC
-	-	TRBV6-1	TRBJ1-2	CASMGVDYGYTF	TGTGCCAGCATGGGGGTGGACTATGGCTACACCTTC
-	TRBD1	TRBV9	TRBJ2-7	CASSPTGVEGEQYF	TGTGCCAGCAGTCCTACAGGGGTCGAGGGCGAGCAGTACTTC
-	-	TRBV21-1	TRBJ2-4	CASSTGGRDKNIQYF	TGTGCCAGCAGTACAGGGGGCCGGGACAAAAACATTCAGTACTTC
-	-	TRBV7-2	TRBJ2-1	CASSLQGTEYNEQFF	TGTGCCAGCAGCTTACAAGGGACTGAGTACAATGAGCAGTTCTTC
-	-	TRBV15	TRBJ1-2	CATSRDGRGYTF	TGTGCCACCAGCAGAGATGGTCGGGGCTACACCTTC
-	TRBD1	TRBV19	TRBJ1-2	CASSSLTGTAYGYTF	TGTGCCAGTAGTAGCCTGACAGGGACAGCCTATGGCTACACCTTC
-	-	TRBV5-4	TRBJ1-3	CASSGQKEGSISTGNTIYF	TGTGCCAGCAGCGGCCAAAAGGAGGGGAGCATTAGTACTGGAAACACCATATATTTT
-	-	TRBV6-1	TRBJ2-2	CASSEGIAVGDTGELFF	TGTGCCAGCAGTGAAGGAATAGCGGTAGGCGACACCGGGGAGCTGTTTTTT
-	TRBD2	TRBV2	TRBJ2-7	CASKMTSGSVSYEQYF	TGTGCCAGCAAGATGACTAGCGGGAGTGTCTCCTACGAGCAGTACTTC
-	TRBD1	TRBV5-5	TRBJ1-2	CASSLDRLDAGYTF	TGTGCCAGCAGTTTGGACAGGCTGGATGCTGGCTACACCTTC
-	TRBD1	TRBV19	TRBJ1-1	CASRQGALLNTEAFF	TGTGCCAGTAGGCAGGGGGCCCTTCTGAACACTGAAGCTTTCTTT
-	-	TRBV9	TRBJ2-3	CASSALGHPTDTQYF	TGTGCCAGCAGCGCCCTCGGACATCCCACAGATACGCAGTATTTT
-	-	TRBV5-1	TRBJ1-3	CASSLNDLWRNTIYF	TGCGCCAGCAGCTTAAATGACCTCTGGCGAAACACCATATATTTT
-	-	TRBV11-3	TRBJ1-1	CASSLGTGNTEAFF	TGTGCCAGCAGCTTAGGCACAGGGAACACTGAAGCTTTCTTT
-	-	TRBV28	TRBJ1-5	CASSLLNQPQHF	TGTGCCAGCAGCCTCCTAAATCAGCCCCAGCATTTT
-	-	TRBV11-3	TRBJ2-1	CASSFQSAGGYNEQFF	TGTGCCAGCAGTTTTCAGAGCGCTGGGGGTTACAATGAGCAGTTCTTC
once	TRBD2	TRBV6-5	TRBJ2-3	CASSASSGTDTQYF	TGTGCCAGCAGTGCCTCTAGCGGAACAGATACGCAGTATTTT
-	-	TRBV7-2	TRBJ1-1	CASSLEFGRMNTEAFF	TGTGCCAGCAGCTTAGAGTTTGGTCGCATGAACACTGAAGCTTTCTTT
-	TRBD1	TRBV18	TRBJ1-1	CASSPILDRGGSTEAFF	TGTGCCAGCTCACCGATTTTGGACAGGGGAGGTAGCACTGAAGCTTTCTTT
-	-	TRBV19	TRBJ2-5	CASSIFGTQYF	TGTGCCAGTAGTATATTCGGGACCCAGTACTTC
-	-	TRBV28	TRBJ2-7	CASSRPGGYEQYF	TGTGCCAGCAGCCGACCTGGGGGTTACGAGCAGTACTTC
-	-	TRBV5-1	TRBJ1-2	CASSWGSGDGYTF	TGCGCCAGCAGCTGGGGATCGGGGGATGGCTACACCTTC
-	-	TRBV27	TRBJ1-6	CASRVQETEVYNSPLHF	TGTGCCAGCAGAGTGCAGGAGACAGAAGTCTATAATTCACCCCTCCACTTT
-	-	TRBV5-5	TRBJ2-6	CASSLRRAAGANVLTF	TGTGCCAGCAGCTTGCGCAGGGCTGCTGGGGCCAACGTCCTGACTTTC
-	-	TRBV15	TRBJ1-4	CATSRDRTGANEKLFF	TGTGCCACCAGCAGAGATAGGACGGGGGCTAATGAAAAACTGTTTTTT
-	TRBD2	TRBV7-9	TRBJ2-7	CASTTLAGEDYEQYF	TGTGCCAGCACTACTCTAGCGGGAGAAGACTACGAGCAGTACTTC
-	-	TRBV10-3	TRBJ2-7	CAISGGQPLSYEQYF	TGTGCCATCAGTGGGGGCCAGCCTCTCTCCTACGAGCAGTACTTC
-	-	TRBV5-6	TRBJ2-1	CASSWDPGQFLYNEQFF	TGTGCCAGCAGCTGGGATCCCGGACAGTTCTTATACAATGAGCAGTTCTTC
-	-	TRBV11-2	TRBJ1-1	CASSLGTEAFF	TGTGCCAGCAGCTTAGGCACTGAAGCTTTCTTT
-	TRBD2	TRBV27	TRBJ2-1	CASSSIAGGPDEQFF	TGTGCCAGCAGTTCGATAGCGGGAGGGCCGGATGAGCAGTTCTTC
-	TRBD2	TRBV5-5	TRBJ2-7	CASSPGLGSYEQYF	TGTGCCAGCAGCCCCGGACTAGGCTCCTACGAGCAGTACTTC
once	-	TRBV27	TRBJ2-7	CASSFRASIYEQYF	TGTGCCAGCAGTTTCAGGGCTAGCATTTACGAGCAGTACTTC
-	-	TRBV6-1	TRBJ1-2	CASSPAPTNYGYTF	TGTGCCAGCAGCCCGGCTCCCACTAACTATGGCTACACCTTC